Listed here are 9 T cell receptor beta chains from one sample, sequenced in a study of CD8+CD57+ T cells in acquired aplastic anemia. TCR beta VDJ and CDR3 were profiled, and genomic DNA was the template. Via MiXCR, TCRdb re-called the reads, giving one row per CDR3 protein. The sample has about 120,000 distinct CDR3 sequences; under 60% are singletons. Previously, flow cytometry had revealed CD8+CD57+ cell expansion in the patients chosen for sequencing. Sequenced: sorted CD4+, CD8+, or CD8+CD57+ T cells (not recorded which) from PBMCs. The receptors stem from a human donor with aplastic anemia.

In regard to this clonotype: A junction boundary mismatches the germline segment, possibly from a read error. This chain's CDR3 is CASSLSGQGTQYF. The CDR3 DNA reads TGTGCCAGCAGCTTAAGTGGCCAAGGGACCCAGTACTTC. This sequence joins TRBV7-3 and TRBJ2-5; D gene unclear. This CDR3 has 13 amino acids. Germline V gene data show CDR1 as SGHTA and CDR2 as FQGTGA.

V usage is TRBV27 and J usage is TRBJ2-3; 11 positions agree with TRBD2. This CDR3 comprises 16 residues. V was clipped by 8 bases and J by 0 bases; unmatched bases: 7. Germline V gene data show CDR1 as MNHEY and CDR2 as SMNVEV (reference sequence). The CDR3 region is CASRTSGYYSTDTQYF. The CDR3 DNA sequence: TGTGCCAGCCGGACTAGCGGGTACTATAGCACAGATACGCAGTATTTT.

This CDR3 is CASSIKVIPNTEAFF. CDR3 in DNA: TGTGCCAGTAGTATAAAGGTTATCCCCAACACTGAAGCTTTCTTT. This rearrangement joins TRBV19 to TRBJ1-1; D is unclear. V lost 2 bases and J 2 bases, leaving 12 bases between the germline ends. The CDR3 is 15 residues long. Germline CDR1 and CDR2: LNHDA and SQIVND (reference sequence).

In this sample, this clonotype turned up a few times. A junction end diverges from the germline sequence, so it may reflect a read error. The chain carries TRBV10-3 and TRBJ2-5, with 11 nucleotides matching TRBD2. The CDR3 loop spans 14 amino acids. From germline, CDR1 is ENHRY and CDR2 SYGVKD. The CDR3 region has the DNA TGTGCCAGCAGTACTAGCGGGAGTATGGAGACCCAGTACTTC. The encoded protein is CASSTSGSMETQYF.

The chain combines TRBV20-1 with TRBJ2-5; D is uncertain. Germline-derived CDR1 and CDR2 are DFQATT and SNEGSKA (reference sequence). The CDR3 is 17 amino acids. V was cut by 3 bases and J by 2 bases, with 22 bases left in between. CDR3 sequence (DNA): TGCAGTGCTAGGAAGAGCTGGGCGGTTATATTACAAGAGACCCAGTACTTC. Protein: CSARKSWAVILQETQYF.

V and J are TRBV2 and TRBJ2-2; D not resolved. Germline V gene data show CDR1 as SNHLY and CDR2 as FYNNEI. CDR3 length: 15 amino acids. Trimming shortened V by 4 bases and J by 0 bases, and 9 bases separated the two germline ends. For the CDR3, the DNA is TGTGCCAGCAGTGTCGGCAAGACGAACACCGGGGAGCTGTTTTTT. It codes for CASSVGKTNTGELFF.

This clonotype was detected many times. V usage is TRBV7-9 and J usage is TRBJ2-7, with 8 bases that match TRBD2. Germline V gives CDR1 SEHNR, CDR2 FQNEAQ (reference sequence). V dropped 5 bases and J dropped 5; count of bases not matched to a gene: 5. The length of the CDR3 is 13 residues. The CDR3, as DNA: TGTGCCAGCAGCGAGAGCGGGAGCCACGAGCAGTACTTC. Translation: CASSESGSHEQYF.

The V gene is TRBV20-1, the J gene TRBJ2-7; maybe TRBD2 (7 bases). This CDR3 is built from 15 residues. CDR1 is DFQATT and CDR2 is SNEGSKA in the germline V gene (reference sequence). Trimming took off 2 bases at V and 7 bases at J, with 21 bases between the two ends. The CDR3 region is CSARPGRERGAEQYF. The CDR3 DNA is TGCAGTGCTAGACCTGGGAGGGAACGGGGGGCTGAGCAGTACTTC.

The table lists this clonotype with many counts. The CDR3 DNA follows: TGTGCCAGCAGCTTAGCGGCAGGGGGCTACACCTTC. This translates into CASSLAAGGYTF. The V call is TRBV7-9, the J call TRBJ1-2; D may be TRBD1 (5 bases). The CDR3 totals 12 residues. Germline V gene data show CDR1 as SEHNR and CDR2 as FQNEAQ (reference sequence). The V end lost 0 bases, the J end lost 8 bases, and 7 bases lay between the germline ends.